These 23 T cell receptor beta chains share one sample of origin, sequenced in a study of radiotherapy plus CTLA-4 blockade in lung cancer (dated by TCRdb to between 2017 and 2018). Receptors were amplified or captured by the immunoSEQ multiplex PCR assay. Imported from immuneACCESS, the table was reduced by TCRdb to in-frame sequences with V and J called. These copies leave out some clones; in studies compared against another copy, an unresolved V gene accounts for under half, and the cause of the remainder is not known. For this sample the table gives approximately 89,000 clones, of which about 78% were detected only once. Together, the top ten hold 4% of the sample. The sample consisted of peripheral blood, taken from a patient treated with radiotherapy plus ipilimumab. These receptors were collected from a human donor with non-small cell lung cancer who had a partial response to radiotherapy plus ipilimumab. Some clones in this sample may be carry-over from other donors' samples.

The sample holds one count of this clone. V and J are TRBV7-6 and TRBJ2-1; 9 positions agree with TRBD1. V gave up 5 bases and J gave up 4 bases; unmatched junction bases: 9. The V gene's germline CDR1 is SGHVS and CDR2 FNYEAQ. The CDR3 is made up of 16 amino acids. The CDR3, as DNA: TGTGCCAGCAGCATCTCCCAGGGACAGGGATACAATGAGCAGTTCTTC. It yields the protein CASSISQGQGYNEQFF.

The rearrangement links TRBV28 to TRBJ2-2; 11 nucleotides line up with TRBD2. CDR1 and CDR2 from the germline V gene are MDHEN and SYDVKM. The CDR3 is 15 amino acids. Trimming cost V 5 bases and J 6 bases; bases outside gene matches: 5. CDR3 coding DNA: TGTGCCAGCAGTGAACTAGCGGGAGTTCCCGGGGAGCTGTTTTTT. It translates to CASSELAGVPGELFF. Complete variable domain (other parts from reference TRBV28 and TRBJ2-2): DVKVTQSSRYLVKRTGEKVFLECVQDMDHENMFWYRQDPGLGLRLIYFSYDVKMKEKGDIPEGYSVSREKKERFSLILESASTNQTSMYLCASSELAGVPGELFFGEGSRLTVL.

The chain combines TRBV11-2 with TRBJ1-3; weak D call: TRBD1 (5 bases). Trimming stripped 5 bases from V and 4 bases from J, with 15 bases between. The CDR3 length is 15 residues. Germline loops: CDR1 SGHAT, CDR2 FQNNGV. The DNA of the CDR3 is TGTGCCAGCAGCCCAGGGATGGCGGGAGGAAACACCATATATTTT. Its protein product is CASSPGMAGGNTIYF. Full variable domain (outside the CDR3, taken from reference TRBV11-2 and TRBJ1-3): EAGVAQSPRYKIIEKRQSVAFWCNPISGHATLYWYQQILGQGPKLLIQFQNNGVVDDSQLPKDRFSAERLKGVDSTLKIQPAKLEDSAVYLCASSPGMAGGNTIYFGEGSWLTVV.

The rearrangement uses TRBV5-4 and TRBJ1-3; TRBD1 aligns across 7 bases. The germline gives CDR1 SGHNT, CDR2 YYREEE (reference sequence). This CDR3 has 17 residues. V lost 4 bases and J lost 4; bases outside the gene matches: 14. The CDR3 region is CASSLSATGTVGNTIYF. CDR3 in DNA: TGTGCCAGCAGCCTCTCCGCCACCGGGACAGTAGGAAACACCATATATTTT.

V and J are TRBV11-3 and TRBJ2-1; D possibly corresponds to TRBD1 (7 bases). Trimming shortened V by 5 bases and J by 0 bases, and 11 bases separated the two germline ends. The germline CDR1 and CDR2 sequences are SGHNT and YENEEA. This CDR3 is built from 15 residues. The CDR3 DNA sequence: TGTGCCAGCAGCCCAGGGGGGAGCTCCTACAATGAGCAGTTCTTC. Residues: CASSPGGSSYNEQFF.

This chain uses TRBV7-9 with TRBJ2-4; D is uncertain. This CDR3 contains 14 residues. Germline assignment: CDR1 SEHNR and CDR2 FQNEAQ (reference sequence). Between the trimmed V and J ends, which lost 1 base and 2 bases, there was a span of 6 bases. The CDR3 reads CASSLGRSKNIQYF. The CDR3, as DNA: TGTGCCAGCAGCTTAGGGAGATCCAAAAACATTCAGTACTTC.

The chain recombines TRBV28 with TRBJ1-6, with a weak D call TRBD1 (6 bases). Trimming shortened V by 3 bases and J by 6 bases, and 9 bases separated the two germline ends. Germline lookup yields CDR1 MDHEN and CDR2 SYDVKM. The CDR3 has 14 amino acids. The CDR3 is CASSLGAVNSPLHF. As DNA, the CDR3 is TGTGCCAGCAGTTTGGGGGCAGTTAATTCACCCCTCCACTTT.

The genes are TRBV7-2 and TRBJ2-4; TRBD2 aligns across 11 bases. CDR1 and CDR2 from the germline V gene are SGHTA and FQGNSA. V lost 5 bases to trimming and J lost 9 bases; unmatched junction nucleotides: 9. The CDR3 has 15 residues. As DNA, the CDR3 is TGTGCCAGCAGCGCCACTAGCGGGGGTTACATCATTCAGTACTTC. Protein: CASSATSGGYIIQYF.

V gene TRBV5-1 combines with J gene TRBJ1-3; D uncertain. V shed 0 bases and J shed 0 bases, with 10 bases lying between them. There are 16 residues in the CDR3. Looked up from germline, CDR1 is SGHRS and CDR2 is YFSETQ. The CDR3: CASSLDSSSSGNTIYF. In DNA form, the CDR3 reads TGCGCCAGCAGCTTGGACAGTTCTTCCTCTGGAAACACCATATATTTT.

The V gene is TRBV19, the J gene TRBJ1-1; no definite D call. Deletions cut 3 bases from V and 0 bases from J, with 8 bases between. Germline CDR1 reads LNHDA; CDR2 reads SQIVND (reference sequence). This CDR3 is 14 amino acids long. CDR3 in DNA: TGTGCCAGTAGTATCTCCTCAGTGAACACTGAAGCTTTCTTT. The encoded protein is CASSISSVNTEAFF.

By frequency in the sample, this clone is medium-sized. The genes are TRBV6-6 and TRBJ1-5; a possible D gene is TRBD1 (6 bases). Trimming took 0 bases from V and 5 from J, leaving 8 bases between them. The CDR3 contains 14 residues. The germline V gene encodes CDR1 MNHNY and CDR2 SVGAGI (reference sequence). CDR3 sequence reads: CASSYSNRDQPQHF. CDR3 coding DNA: TGTGCCAGCAGTTACTCTAACAGGGATCAGCCCCAGCATTTT.

The chain recombines TRBV18 with TRBJ2-7, with TRBD1 matching over 7 bases. The CDR3 has 13 residues. The V segment lost 2 bases and the J segment 5 bases; nucleotides outside the gene matches: 3. Germline V gene sequence: CDR1 KGHSH, CDR2 LQKENI. The CDR3 is CASSPGQGDEQYF. The CDR3 nucleotides read TGTGCCAGCTCACCAGGCCAGGGGGACGAGCAGTACTTC.

This clone came up once. V usage is TRBV28 and J usage is TRBJ1-3; 9 bases align to TRBD1. Unmatched junction bases numbered 12, after V lost 5 bases and J lost 4 bases. The CDR3 consists of 17 residues. Germline assignment: CDR1 MDHEN and CDR2 SYDVKM. The CDR3 nucleotides read TGTGCCAGCAGTCGACTCGCCGGGACAGGGTCAGGAAACACCATATATTTT. This encodes CASSRLAGTGSGNTIYF.

This chain links TRBV5-1 with TRBJ2-7, with D perhaps TRBD2 (6 bases). There are 13 residues in the CDR3. The V gene lost 3 bases and the J gene lost 4 bases, with 11 bases spanning the gap. Germline CDR1 reads SGHRS; CDR2 reads YFSETQ. The CDR3 is CASSSGERYEQYF. In DNA form, the CDR3 reads TGCGCCAGCAGCTCGGGGGAGAGGTACGAGCAGTACTTC.

This clone was observed a single time. The chain combines TRBV5-1 with TRBJ2-3; D gene uncertain. The CDR3 is 15 amino acids. Germline V gene sequence: CDR1 SGHRS, CDR2 YFSETQ. Deletions cut 0 bases from V and 2 bases from J, with 10 bases between. The CDR3 sequence is CASSLGTLTTDTQYF. The CDR3 coding sequence is TGCGCCAGCAGCTTGGGCACTTTAACCACAGATACGCAGTATTTT.

This clone showed up just a few times. The V call is TRBV5-5, the J call TRBJ1-5; D call uncertain. This CDR3 has 17 amino acids. V was cut by 2 bases and J by 9 bases, with 24 bases left in between. Germline V gene data show CDR1 as SGHKS and CDR2 as YYEKEE (reference sequence). The CDR3 sequence is CASSFNPPEDGNSPQHF. The CDR3 DNA reads as TGTGCCAGCAGCTTCAACCCCCCCGAGGACGGGAATTCGCCCCAGCATTTT. The full variable domain, with the rest looked up from reference TRBV5-5 and TRBJ1-5, is DAGVTQSPTHLIKTRGQQVTLRCSPISGHKSVSWYQQVLGQGPQFIFQYYEKEERGRGNFPDRFSARQFPNYSSELNVNALLLGDSALYLCASSFNPPEDGNSPQHFGDGTRLSIL.

The chain has TRBV7-6 and TRBJ2-1; TRBD1 is a possible D gene (5 bases). This CDR3 has 15 amino acids. Germline CDR1 SGHVS, CDR2 FNYEAQ. V lost 1 base and J lost 1, with 8 bases in between. CDR3 sequence: CASSLDQGSYNEQFF. The CDR3 region has the DNA TGTGCCAGCAGCTTAGATCAGGGTTCCTACAATGAGCAGTTCTTC.

This chain uses TRBV4-2 with TRBJ2-7; 8 bases agree with TRBD1. V shed 1 base and J 2 bases; nucleotides not matched to a gene: 7. The CDR3 is made up of 16 amino acids. CDR1 is LGHNA, CDR2 YNFKEQ, per germline. CDR3 region: CASSQASTGAPYEQYF. CDR3 sequence (DNA): TGTGCCAGCAGCCAAGCCTCGACAGGGGCTCCCTACGAGCAGTACTTC.

The genes are TRBV5-4 and TRBJ2-1; 12 positions agree with TRBD2. The junction had 6 bases not matched to a gene; V was cut back by 4 bases and J by 7 bases. The CDR3 sequence is 15 residues long. Per germline, CDR1 SGHNT and CDR2 YYREEE (reference sequence). The CDR3 loop reads CASSRTSGRSNEQFF. CDR3 nucleotides: TGTGCCAGCAGCCGCACTAGCGGGAGGAGTAATGAGCAGTTCTTC.

V is TRBV2 and J is TRBJ2-7; no firm D call. Looked up from germline, CDR1 is SNHLY and CDR2 is FYNNEI. Between the trimmed V and J ends, which lost 8 bases and 3 bases, there was a span of 8 bases. The CDR3 is made up of 11 amino acids. The CDR3 protein is CASGQDYEQYF. Here the CDR3 DNA reads TGTGCCAGCGGGCAAGACTACGAGCAGTACTTC.

The gene calls are TRBV30 and TRBJ1-3; D ambiguous. The germline V gene encodes CDR1 GTSNPN and CDR2 SVGIG (reference sequence). The CDR3 consists of 17 residues. The germline V and J ends were trimmed by 0 bases and 4 bases, with 19 bases remaining between them. The CDR3: CAWSVLGTDWIGNTIYF. The CDR3, as DNA: TGTGCCTGGAGTGTACTTGGAACTGACTGGATCGGAAACACCATATATTTT.

The chain links TRBV7-2 to TRBJ2-1; 12 bases line up with TRBD1. The CDR3 length is 14 residues. The germline gives CDR1 SGHTA, CDR2 FQGNSA. The V and J ends lost 2 bases and 12 bases, in that order; junction bases with no gene match: 5. For the CDR3, the DNA is TGTGCCAGCAGCTTACCTGGGACAGGGGGCGGGCAGTTCTTC. It specifies CASSLPGTGGGQFF.

The V gene is TRBV27, the J gene TRBJ2-7; 7 bases fit TRBD1. The length of the CDR3 is 15 residues. Per germline, CDR1 MNHEY and CDR2 SMNVEV (reference sequence). Trimming took 3 bases from V and 2 from J; bases not matched to a gene: 7. The chain's CDR3 is CASSLTGNGPYEQYF. In DNA form, the CDR3 reads TGTGCCAGCAGTTTGACAGGGAATGGTCCCTACGAGCAGTACTTC.